This T cell receptor (beta chain) was profiled in a study of T cell changes during pregnancy in multiple sclerosis. This clone rates as medium-sized. Data came from immunoSEQ multiplex PCR; TCRdb stores just in-frame clones and leaves some out. The table has 30,000 to 35,000 clones, approximately 90% seen once; the top ten hold roughly a tenth. Germline assignment: CDR1 LGHNA and CDR2 YNFKEQ. The CDR3 is 15 residues long. Trimming at V came to 4 bases and at J to 3 bases, leaving 1 base not matched to a gene. This material consisted of CD8+ T cells from peripheral blood mononuclear cells, taken before pregnancy. The receptor was derived from a female donor with multiple sclerosis, enrolled in a pregnancy study. V and J are TRBV4-2 and TRBJ2-2; 11 bases line up with TRBD1. CDR3 amino acids: CASSPGQGDTGELFF. CDR3 nucleotides: TGTGCCAGCAGCCCGGGACAGGGGGACACCGGGGAGCTGTTTTTT.